The sequence of this TCR beta chain was determined in a study of cytomegalovirus exposure and HLA in healthy donors (dated by TCRdb to the late 2010s). With respect to the entire study: An earlier analysis of some 550 of the donors reported 250 to 300 Gb of sequence data and 117 million unique TCR beta sequences from around 200 million T cells. Roughly 300 gigabases of sequencing data and 80 million or so unique TCR sequences were included in an early release covering around 650 HLA-typed donors. Among the roughly 400 genotyped donors, 81% belonged to the genetic ancestry cluster associated with self-reported Caucasian donors. The aim of the study was to test whether cataloging public T cell receptors could identify signatures of past pathogen exposure. Using immunosequencing, the study profiled T cell repertoires from around 670 subjects and related those repertoires to cytomegalovirus serostatus. In addition to the first cohort of approximately 670 subjects, a separate validation cohort of around 110 different subjects was used. To predict cytomegalovirus infection status, the study brought together high-throughput TCR immunosequencing, statistical association of individual TCRs with disease status, and machine learning. A later analysis re-examined previously published TCR beta repertoires from several hundred donors and added high-resolution HLA genotyping to investigate patterns of TCR occurrence. Rather than using new phenotypic data, the later analysis identified candidate immune exposures from TCR beta sequences and from how often those sequences occurred across donors. To decide whether each TCR beta V gene segment behaved as functional or pseudogenic, an earlier analysis of approximately 620 of the donors relied on high-throughput TCR beta sequencing. Alongside the repertoire data, information on donor age, sex, ethnicity and CMV serostatus was compiled. Genome-wide SNP genotypes for about 65% of the roughly 670 donors were used in a later genetic analysis, which treated that subset as a discovery cohort. All discovery cohort repertoires had been generated on a single sequencing platform. Both class I and class II loci were covered by HLA typing, at four-digit resolution. The number of typed donors differed by locus: roughly 620-630 for A, B, C, DRB1 and DQB1; 522 for DQA1; approximately 600 for DPA1; and 400 to 480 for DPB1. Roughly 5 DR-DQ haplotypes were handled as single units for association and clustering because linkage in the cohort was strong. On average, around 230,000 unique TCR beta nucleotide sequences were sequenced per donor among some 420 genotyped donors of the cohort, with 15% to 20% of those sequences being non-productive. Study-wide conclusions, independent of this receptor: A group of highly shared sequence variants was considered likely to be a technical artifact of the sequencing pipeline. In a later genetic analysis, a missense DCLRE1C variant was associated with V-gene and J-gene trimming of TCR beta chains, and the association was replicated in an independent cohort. Three of the identified cytomegalovirus-associated TCR beta chains were confirmed in vitro to be specific for cytomegalovirus antigens. In a later analysis, the rate of TCR association differed among HLA loci, with DRB1 alleles having the most associated TCRs and HLA-C alleles having the fewest. In this cohort, only TCR beta chains were sequenced, and detectable features were limited by the absence of alpha or paired-chain data. In a later analysis, several top co-occurrence clusters were reported to appear linked to parvovirus B19, influenza, CMV and Epstein-Barr virus. In a later analysis, about 17,000 TCR beta sequences were associated with specific HLA alleles at a false discovery rate of 0.05. Because the 87-base-pair reads could not distinguish some IMGT-functional V segments, including TRBV6-2 and TRBV6-3, those segments were excluded. When HLA alleles, especially DR and DQ, strongly co-occurred, attributing TCR associations to individual alleles was difficult. Because counts were too low, seventeen rarely observed V segments, including chromosome 9 orphons, were left out of the earlier analysis of some 600 of the donors. Across donors, most TCR sequences were observed very rarely, whereas some public TCRs were present in many individuals. The presence/absence analyses assumed that sequencing depth was roughly uniform across donors, and that assumption may not be true. HLA typing was unavailable for some donors at each locus, so association tests used only the typed subset. A further reported finding was that TCR beta sequences accurately predicted the HLA-A and HLA-B alleles for most subjects in the first cohort. The only immune exposure information available for the cohort was CMV serostatus. A later genetic analysis reported fewer N-insertions in productive TCRs among donors in an Asian-associated ancestry cluster than the roughly 700-donor mean. The study listed around 160 TCR beta chains as associated with cytomegalovirus. Most CMV-associated TCR beta chains appeared to be HLA-restricted in a later analysis, and the HLA associations seemed to be driven largely by CMV exposure. Linkage disequilibrium might explain the correlated functional status among segregating V segments, but an unknown experimental factor could not be excluded. It was suggested by the authors that the approach could potentially be generalized to other disease states and immunological phenotypes. The classifier was reported to diagnose cytomegalovirus status with high specificity and sensitivity in both the original cohort and the validation cohort. Broadly in line with IMGT annotations, most TCR beta V segments showed up in productive rearrangements about 87% or about 30% of the time in an earlier analysis of 587 of the donors. A later analysis found that HLA-associated TCR beta chains were more clonally expanded and had lower generation probabilities than equally common non-associated chains.

As regards this clone: No antigen is known for it. Qualities for individual bases were not recorded, and no much larger clone is one base off.

As encoded in the germline V gene, CDR1 is SGHTA while CDR2 is FQGNSA. Trimming removed 3 bases from V and 0 bases from J, leaving 9 bases between the germline ends. Including the terminal cysteine and phenylalanine, the CDR3 comprises 14 residues. The DNA shown is the 42-base CDR3, in frame from base 1. The cohort was made up of 666 healthy bone marrow donors. All cohort members were sampled while nominally healthy, although unrecorded immune exposures were likely present. The donor tested CMV seropositive, placing the donor among the 250 to 350 seropositive members of the cohort. Each donor provided a peripheral blood sample, and peripheral blood mononuclear cells were used for TCR beta sequencing. Genomic DNA extraction from the blood cell samples was performed with the Qiagen DNeasy Blood Extraction Kit. The protocol used for the library was the immunoSEQ multiplex PCR assay. A mixture of 60 forward primers for TCR Vbeta segments and 13 reverse primers for TCR Jbeta segments was used in the multiplex PCR. Amplification of the CDR3 region of rearranged TCR beta genes was performed with a multiplex PCR assay on genomic DNA. The Illumina HiSeq System was used to sequence the amplified TCR beta libraries as 87-base-pair reads. From the authors' description of their analysis: A later analysis counted about 76 million unique TCR beta chains across the 550 to 700 repertoires, and roughly 10 million of these chains were shared by at least two donors. Raw reads were error-corrected and collapsed into unique sequences by a nearest-neighbor algorithm in which closely related sequences were merged to remove PCR and sequencing errors. Alignment of CDR3 sequences to IMGT reference sequences was used to assign V, D and J gene segments. Each retained sequence needed at least a six-nucleotide match to both a V gene segment and a J gene segment. Rearrangements were classified as productive when the CDR3 lacked stop codons and remained in frame with V and J, and all other rearrangements were classified as non-productive. Following IMGT convention, CDR3 was defined as the stretch from the second conserved V-encoded cysteine to the conserved J-encoded phenylalanine. Sequences without an unambiguous match to a single V gene segment were excluded from the earlier analysis of 450 to 750 of the donors. In an earlier analysis of 500 to 750 of the donors, V segments were called functional above 56.7% productive rearrangements and were called segregating when the between-donor standard deviation exceeded 5%. To diagnose cytomegalovirus status from the catalog of TCR beta chain sequences, a statistical classification framework was built. In a later analysis, TCR nucleotide sequences were compared against IMGT/GENE-DB human TR gene sequences so that V and J genes could be assigned. Using the TCRdist pipeline, a later analysis assigned CDR3 sequences along with most-parsimonious VDJ recombination scenarios. A later analysis defined each TCR beta chain by its CDR3 amino acid sequence plus V-gene family, and excluded reads lacking a unique V-gene family. A later analysis removed 600 or so highly shared, low-generation-probability nucleotide sequences to deal with suspected cross-contamination and a sequencing artifact. For each public chain, a later analysis derived a clonal expansion index from normalized ranks of inferred template counts within each repertoire. Generation probabilities in a later analysis came from a VDJ recombination model fitted to out-of-frame rearrangements, and those results were checked against IGoR. A later analysis scored TCR-TCR, TCR-HLA and TCR-CMV co-occurrence with hypergeometric tests, applying a repertoire-size bias correction to TCR pairs. In a later analysis, false discovery rates were estimated by permuting HLA or CMV assignments 20 times. In a later analysis, co-occurring TCRs were grouped using DBSCAN, and TCRdist sequence similarity was added for clustering within HLA-allele-positive subsets. Repertoires with fewer than 30,000 or more than 120,000 public chains, plus five repertoires with anomalous nucleotide sharing, were excluded from co-occurrence clustering. The table comes from immuneACCESS by way of TCRdb, which keeps in-frame sequences with V and J called. Part of the clones is missing from these tables; in studies checked, under half for an unresolved V gene and the rest for unknown reasons. V and J calls and clone size come straight from that table; D and trimming were deduced from the DNA. Within this sample are approximately 200,000 clones, with about 81% of them counted one time only. The top ten hold 6.5% of the sample.

Source material: PBMCs. The origin of this receptor is a woman aged 50 to 65 in good health and CMV-seropositive. The V gene is TRBV7-2 and the J gene is TRBJ2-7; 5 matching bases give a weak D call of TRBD2. The CDR3 protein is CASSFPGNSYEQYF. The DNA sequence reads TGTGCCAGCAGCTTCCCGGGGAACTCCTACGAGCAGTACTTC.